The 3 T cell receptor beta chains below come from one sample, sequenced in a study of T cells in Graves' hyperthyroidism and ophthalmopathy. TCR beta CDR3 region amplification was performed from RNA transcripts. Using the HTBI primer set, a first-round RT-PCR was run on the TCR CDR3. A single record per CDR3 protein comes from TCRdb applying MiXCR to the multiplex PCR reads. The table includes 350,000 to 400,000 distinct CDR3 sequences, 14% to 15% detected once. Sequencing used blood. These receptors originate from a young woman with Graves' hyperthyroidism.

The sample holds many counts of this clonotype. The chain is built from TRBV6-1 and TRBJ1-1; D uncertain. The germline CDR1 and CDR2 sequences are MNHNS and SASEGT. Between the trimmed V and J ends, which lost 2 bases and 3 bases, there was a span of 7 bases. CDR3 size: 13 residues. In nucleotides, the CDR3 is TGTGCCAGCAGTGAAAATCCCGACACTGAAGCTTTCTTT. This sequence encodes CASSENPDTEAFF.

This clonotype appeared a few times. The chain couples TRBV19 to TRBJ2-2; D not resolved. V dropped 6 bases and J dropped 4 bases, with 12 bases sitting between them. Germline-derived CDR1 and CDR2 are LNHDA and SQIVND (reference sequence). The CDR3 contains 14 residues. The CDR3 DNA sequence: TGTGCCAGTAGATGGTCTAGAATCACCGGGGAGCTGTTTTTT. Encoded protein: CASRWSRITGELFF. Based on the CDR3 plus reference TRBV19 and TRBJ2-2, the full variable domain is DGGITQSPKYLFRKEGQNVTLSCEQNLNHDAMYWYRQDPGQGLRLIYYSQIVNDFQKGDIAEGYSVSREKKESFPLTVTSAQKNPTAFYLCASRWSRITGELFFGEGSRLTVL.

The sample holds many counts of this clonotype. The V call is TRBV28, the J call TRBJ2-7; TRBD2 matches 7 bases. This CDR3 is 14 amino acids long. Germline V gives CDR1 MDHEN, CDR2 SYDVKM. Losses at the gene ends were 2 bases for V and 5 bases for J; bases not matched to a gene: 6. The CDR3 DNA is TGTGCCAGCAGTTTAGGCGGGAGCAAAAACGAGCAGTACTTC. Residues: CASSLGGSKNEQYF. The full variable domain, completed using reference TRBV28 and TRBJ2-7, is DVKVTQSSRYLVKRTGEKVFLECVQDMDHENMFWYRQDPGLGLRLIYFSYDVKMKEKGDIPEGYSVSREKKERFSLILESASTNQTSMYLCASSLGGSKNEQYFGPGTRLTVT.